The 7 T cell receptor beta chains in this list originate from one sample, sequenced in a study of CD8 T cells in ankylosing spondylitis. Each CDR3 protein is one row after TCRdb ran MiXCR on the 5' RACE reads. The sample has approximately 400,000 distinct CDR3 sequences; about a sixth are singletons. Findings of the study overall: The study identified a TCR beta motif of under ten highly homologous variants that appeared characteristic of ankylosing spondylitis blood.

For these TCRs, the target antigens are not known. The material sequenced was blood, either unsorted or a sorted T cell fraction (not recorded which). The receptor source for this set is a male donor with ankylosing spondylitis.

In its sample, this clonotype was seen a few times. The chain is built from TRBV2 and TRBJ2-7, with D maybe TRBD1 (6 bases). The CDR3 is 15 amino acids. V dropped 4 bases and J dropped 0 bases, with 13 bases sitting between them. CDR1 is SNHLY, CDR2 FYNNEI, per germline. The CDR3 region has the DNA TGTGCCAGCAGTGCCCCGGGACACAACTCCTACGAGCAGTACTTC. As protein: CASSAPGHNSYEQYF.

The chain recombines TRBV19 with TRBJ1-2, with 7 bases lining up with TRBD1. The CDR3 extends over 14 amino acids. V lost 3 bases and J lost 5; bases outside the gene matches: 6. Germline CDR1 reads LNHDA; CDR2 reads SQIVND (reference sequence). For the CDR3, the DNA is TGTGCCAGTAGTATTACGACAGGGACATATGGCTACACCTTC. This translates into CASSITTGTYGYTF.

The chain recombines TRBV12-3 or TRBV12-4 with TRBJ2-3, with a weak D call TRBD2 (6 bases). CDR3 length equals 14 residues. Trimming shortened V by 3 bases and J by 2 bases, and 9 bases separated the two germline ends. The CDR3 coding sequence is TGTGCCAGCAGTTTGTGGCGGGACACAGATACGCAGTATTTT. Its translation is CASSLWRDTDTQYF.

This clonotype was seen a few times. This chain joins TRBV5-1 and TRBJ1-6; D remains ambiguous. Trimming stripped 0 bases from V and 7 bases from J, with 8 bases between. The CDR3 is 14 residues long. Germline assignment: CDR1 SGHRS and CDR2 YFSETQ. The CDR3 protein is CASSLGAANSPLHF. CDR3 in DNA: TGCGCCAGCAGCTTGGGTGCAGCAAATTCACCCCTCCACTTT. The variable domain in full, with the rest retrieved from reference TRBV5-1 and TRBJ1-6, is KAGVTQTPRYLIKTRGQQVTLSCSPISGHRSVSWYQQTPGQGLQFLFEYFSETQRNKGNFPGRFSGRQFSNSRSEMNVSTLELGDSALYLCASSLGAANSPLHFGNGTRLTVT.

This clonotype turned up a few times. V and J are TRBV5-1 and TRBJ1-3; D possibly corresponds to TRBD1 (5 bases). V gave up 5 bases and J gave up 2 bases, with 14 bases separating them. Germline-derived CDR1 and CDR2 are SGHRS and YFSETQ. CDR3 length: 15 amino acids. Here the CDR3 DNA reads TGCGCCAGCAGTCCTTCCTTAGGGGCTGGAAACACCATATATTTT. This translates into CASSPSLGAGNTIYF.

Many counts were recorded for this clonotype. This rearrangement joins TRBV7-2 to TRBJ2-3, with D possibly called TRBD1 or TRBD2 (5 bases each). The length of the CDR3 is 14 residues. Per germline, CDR1 SGHTA and CDR2 FQGNSA. The V end lost 1 base, the J end lost 6 bases, and 11 bases lay between the germline ends. The CDR3 DNA follows: TGTGCCAGCAGCTTAGTAGGCTGGGGGGATACGCAGTATTTT. Translating gives CASSLVGWGDTQYF.

The V and J genes are TRBV30 and TRBJ2-1; 9 bases agree with TRBD2. The CDR3 extends over 18 amino acids. Germline CDR1 and CDR2: GTSNPN and SVGIG (reference sequence). The junction had 13 bases not matched to a gene; V was cut back by 4 bases and J by 0 bases. The CDR3 nucleotides are TGTGCCTGGACCCCGGCAAGCGGGGGGCCCCGCTCCTACAATGAGCAGTTCTTC. Translation: CAWTPASGGPRSYNEQFF.